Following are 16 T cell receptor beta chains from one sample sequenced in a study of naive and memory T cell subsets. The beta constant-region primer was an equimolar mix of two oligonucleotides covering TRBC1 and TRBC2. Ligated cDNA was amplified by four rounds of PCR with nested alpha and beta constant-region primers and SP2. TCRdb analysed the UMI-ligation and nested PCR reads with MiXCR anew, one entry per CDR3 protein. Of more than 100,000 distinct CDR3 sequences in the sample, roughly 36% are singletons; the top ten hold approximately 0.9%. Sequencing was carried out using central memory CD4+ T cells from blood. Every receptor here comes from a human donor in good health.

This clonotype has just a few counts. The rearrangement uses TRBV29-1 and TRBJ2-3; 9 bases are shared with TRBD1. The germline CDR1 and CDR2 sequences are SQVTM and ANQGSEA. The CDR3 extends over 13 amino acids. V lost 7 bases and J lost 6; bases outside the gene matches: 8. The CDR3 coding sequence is TGCAGCGCCCACAGGGGGCGCAGGGATACGCAGTATTTT. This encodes CSAHRGRRDTQYF.

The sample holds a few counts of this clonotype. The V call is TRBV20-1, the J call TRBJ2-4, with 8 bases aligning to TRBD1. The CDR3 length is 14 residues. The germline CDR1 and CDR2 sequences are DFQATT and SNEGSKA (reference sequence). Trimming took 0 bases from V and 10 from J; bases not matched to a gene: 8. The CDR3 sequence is CSARDPGQVEIQYF. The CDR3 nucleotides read TGCAGTGCTAGAGATCCGGGACAGGTTGAGATTCAGTACTTC.

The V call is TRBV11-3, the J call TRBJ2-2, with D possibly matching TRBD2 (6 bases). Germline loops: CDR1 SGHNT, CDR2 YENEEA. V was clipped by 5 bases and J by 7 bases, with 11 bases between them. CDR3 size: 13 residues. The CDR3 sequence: CASSGGERGELFF. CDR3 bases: TGTGCCAGCAGCGGAGGGGAGCGCGGGGAGCTGTTTTTT.

The CDR3 DNA reads as TGTGCCAGCAGTTTAAGGCAGCAGGACAGGCGTTCCCAAGTCTCTGGGGCCAACGTCCTGACTTTC. This gives the protein CASSLRQQDRRSQVSGANVLTF. The chain joins TRBV28 to TRBJ2-6, with 7 positions matching TRBD1. The trim removed 2 bases at V and 0 bases at J, leaving 19 bases unmatched. This CDR3 has 22 amino acids. Germline V lookup: CDR1 MDHEN, CDR2 SYDVKM.

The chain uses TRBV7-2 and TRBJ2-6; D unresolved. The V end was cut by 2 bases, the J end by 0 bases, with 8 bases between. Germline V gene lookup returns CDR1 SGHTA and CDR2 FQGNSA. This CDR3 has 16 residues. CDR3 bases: TGTGCCAGCAGCTTAAACCTAATCTCTGGGGCCAACGTCCTGACTTTC. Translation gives CASSLNLISGANVLTF. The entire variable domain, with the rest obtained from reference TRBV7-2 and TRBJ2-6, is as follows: GAGVSQSPSNKVTEKGKDVELRCDPISGHTALYWYRQSLGQGLEFLIYFQGNSAPDKSGLPSDRFSAERTGGSVSTLTIQRTQQEDSAVYLCASSLNLISGANVLTFGAGSRLTVL.

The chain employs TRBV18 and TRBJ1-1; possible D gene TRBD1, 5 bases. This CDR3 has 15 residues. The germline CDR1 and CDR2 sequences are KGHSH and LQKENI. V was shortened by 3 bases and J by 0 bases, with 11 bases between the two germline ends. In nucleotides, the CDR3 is TGTGCCAGCTCACCTCGGCAGGGTATGAACACTGAAGCTTTCTTT. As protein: CASSPRQGMNTEAFF.

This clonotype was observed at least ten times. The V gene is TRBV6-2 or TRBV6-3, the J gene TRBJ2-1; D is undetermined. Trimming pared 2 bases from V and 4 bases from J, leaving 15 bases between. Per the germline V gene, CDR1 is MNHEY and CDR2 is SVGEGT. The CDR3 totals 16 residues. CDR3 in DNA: TGTGCCAGCAGTTACGGTAGACTCAGAACGTACAATGAGCAGTTCTTC. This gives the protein CASSYGRLRTYNEQFF.

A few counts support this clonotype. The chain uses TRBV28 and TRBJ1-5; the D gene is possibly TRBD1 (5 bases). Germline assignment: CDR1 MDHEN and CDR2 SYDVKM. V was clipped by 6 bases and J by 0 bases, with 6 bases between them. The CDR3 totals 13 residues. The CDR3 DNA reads TGTGCCAGCAGACAGGATAGCAATCAGCCCCAGCATTTT. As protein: CASRQDSNQPQHF. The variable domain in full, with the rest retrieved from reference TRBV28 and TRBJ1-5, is DVKVTQSSRYLVKRTGEKVFLECVQDMDHENMFWYRQDPGLGLRLIYFSYDVKMKEKGDIPEGYSVSREKKERFSLILESASTNQTSMYLCASRQDSNQPQHFGDGTRLSIL.

The CDR3, as DNA: TGTGCCATCCAGAACGGCAATCAGCCCCAGCATTTT. Its protein is CAIQNGNQPQHF. The genes are TRBV28 and TRBJ1-5; D ambiguous. The CDR3 has 12 residues. Trimming stripped 10 bases from V and 2 bases from J, with 9 bases between. Germline V CDR1 and CDR2: MDHEN, SYDVKM.

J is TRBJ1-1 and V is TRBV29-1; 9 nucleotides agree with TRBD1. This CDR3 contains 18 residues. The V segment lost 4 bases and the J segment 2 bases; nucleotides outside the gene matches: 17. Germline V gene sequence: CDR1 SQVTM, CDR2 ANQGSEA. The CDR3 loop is CSVARPPGTGSFNTEAFF. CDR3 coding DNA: TGCAGCGTTGCCCGCCCCCCCGGGACAGGGAGCTTCAACACTGAAGCTTTCTTT.

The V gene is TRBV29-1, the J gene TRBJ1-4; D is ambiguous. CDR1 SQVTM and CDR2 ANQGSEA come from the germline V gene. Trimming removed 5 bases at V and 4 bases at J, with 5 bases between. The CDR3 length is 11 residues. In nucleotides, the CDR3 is TGCAGCGTTTGGGGTAATGAAAAACTGTTTTTT. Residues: CSVWGNEKLFF. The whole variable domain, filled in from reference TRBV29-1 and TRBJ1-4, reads SAVISQKPSRDICQRGTSLTIQCQVDSQVTMMFWYRQQPGQSLTLIATANQGSEATYESGFVIDKFPISRPNLTFSTLTVSNMSPEDSSIYLCSVWGNEKLFFGSGTQLSVL.

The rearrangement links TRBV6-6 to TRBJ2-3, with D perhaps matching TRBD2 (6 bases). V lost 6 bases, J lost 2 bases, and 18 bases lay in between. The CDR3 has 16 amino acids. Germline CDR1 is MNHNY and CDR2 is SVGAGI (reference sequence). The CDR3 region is CASSLGTQKITDTQYF. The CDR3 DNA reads TGTGCCAGCAGCCTGGGGACTCAGAAGATCACAGATACGCAGTATTTT.

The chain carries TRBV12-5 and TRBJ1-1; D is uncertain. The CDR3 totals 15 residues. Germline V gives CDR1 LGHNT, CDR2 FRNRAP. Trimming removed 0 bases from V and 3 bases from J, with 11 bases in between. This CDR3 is CASGLVPGRDTEAFF. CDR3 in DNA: TGTGCTAGTGGTTTGGTTCCGGGTAGGGACACTGAAGCTTTCTTT.

This chain's CDR3 is CASSLSGLPYEQYF. CDR3 nucleotide sequence: TGCGCCAGCAGCTTGTCCGGGCTTCCCTACGAGCAGTACTTC. The rearrangement joins TRBV5-1 to TRBJ2-7; D call uncertain. Trimming removed 1 base at V and 2 bases at J, with 10 bases between. This CDR3 is 14 amino acids long. Looked up from germline, CDR1 is SGHRS and CDR2 is YFSETQ.

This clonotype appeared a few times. The CDR3 spells CSARGTRGANEQFF. CDR3 coding DNA: TGCAGTGCTAGGGGAACACGGGGGGCCAATGAGCAGTTCTTC. V usage is TRBV20-1 and J usage is TRBJ2-1, with a weak D call TRBD2 (7 bases). CDR3 length equals 14 residues. The germline CDR1 and CDR2 sequences are DFQATT and SNEGSKA (reference sequence). Trimming pared 3 bases from V and 6 bases from J, leaving 15 bases between.

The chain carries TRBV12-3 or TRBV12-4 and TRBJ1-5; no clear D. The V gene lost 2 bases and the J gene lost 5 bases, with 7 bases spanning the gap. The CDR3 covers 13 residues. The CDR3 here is CASSLTVDQPQHF. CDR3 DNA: TGTGCCAGCAGTTTAACAGTCGATCAGCCCCAGCATTTT.